The clone carrying this T cell receptor (beta chain) came up many times. This entry is derived from a study of blood T cells in healthy people across ages. This CDR3 has 13 residues. CDR1 is MNHEY, CDR2 SMNVEV, per germline (reference sequence). The second PCR ran about 7 to 12 cycles with a sample-barcoded 5' primer and J-beta primers. A single record per CDR3 protein comes from TCRdb applying MiXCR to the 5' RACE reads. The sample comprises 1.5 million to 2 million distinct CDR3 sequences, about 32% of which are singletons, and around 11% rests with the top ten. The genes are TRBV27 and TRBJ2-3; D may be TRBD2 (5 bases). The DNA end favors TRBJ2-5, so the J call may be wrong. The sequenced sample consisted of blood. This TCR was sampled from a woman in her 30s in good health. DNA of the CDR3: TGTGCCAGCTCACCGGGTCCTGGAGGGACCCAGTACTTC. Protein product: CASSPGPGGTQYF.